Listed below are T cell receptor beta chains from one sample, sequenced in a study of blood T cell repertoires in COVID-19. Libraries were prepared by immunoSEQ multiplex PCR; TCRdb keeps only in-frame clonotypes and omits some of them. Counted here are fewer than 200,000 clones, 88% occurring once; the ten biggest clones make up roughly 8.9%. Material: PBMCs or T cells enriched from blood (not recorded which). The receptors shown here come from a young woman who had recovered from COVID-19. CDR3s include the opening cysteine and the closing phenylalanine or tryptophan. The order of the fields is CDR3 length, clone size, V gene, J gene, D gene, CDR3 protein, CDR3 DNA. A D gene is named only where the DNA matches it firmly. The listing skips clone size in some rows; elsewhere it reads once, few, many or a size class.

19	NA	TRBV6-1	TRBJ2-7	TRBD2	CASSERGAGTSGRIGEQYF	TGTGCCAGCAGTGAAAGGGGGGCCGGAACTAGCGGGAGGATCGGCGAGCAGTACTTC
16	few	TRBV9	TRBJ2-3	TRBD2	CASSASAGGPTDTQYF	TGTGCCAGCAGCGCATCAGCGGGAGGGCCAACAGATACGCAGTATTTT
16	NA	TRBV5-1	TRBJ2-3	NA	CASSSTGGRSTDTQYF	TGCGCCAGCAGCTCGACCGGGGGACGTAGCACAGATACGCAGTATTTT
15	NA	TRBV10-2	TRBJ2-3	TRBD2	CASSDVREAPDTQYF	TGCGCCAGCAGTGATGTGCGGGAGGCCCCAGATACGCAGTATTTT
16	once	TRBV5-1	TRBJ2-5	TRBD2	CASSLRLAERGETQYF	TGCGCCAGCAGCTTAAGACTAGCGGAAAGGGGAGAGACCCAGTACTTC
18	NA	TRBV19	TRBJ2-6	TRBD1	CASSPQGTVLSGANVLTF	TGTGCCAGTAGTCCCCAGGGGACAGTCCTCTCTGGGGCCAACGTCCTGACTTTC
15	once	TRBV3-1/TRBV3-2	TRBJ2-1	TRBD2	CASSQGWEGYNEQFF	TGTGCCAGCAGCCAGGGGTGGGAGGGGTACAATGAGCAGTTCTTC
14	NA	TRBV5-1	TRBJ2-7	TRBD2	CASSLRTSADEQYF	TGCGCCAGCAGTCTCCGGACTAGCGCAGACGAGCAGTACTTC
14	NA	TRBV9	TRBJ2-7	NA	CASSVGVSNHEQYF	TGTGCCAGCAGCGTAGGCGTCTCTAACCACGAGCAGTACTTC
16	NA	TRBV4-3	TRBJ2-3	TRBD2	CASSQGTSGWADTQYF	TGCGCCAGCAGCCAAGGGACTAGCGGTTGGGCAGATACGCAGTATTTT
16	few	TRBV9	TRBJ2-3	TRBD2	CASSIPDSGKTDTQYF	TGTGCCAGCAGCATCCCTGATAGCGGGAAGACAGATACGCAGTATTTT
15	once	TRBV28	TRBJ2-7	TRBD1	CASSPGTGGWGEQYF	TGTGCCAGCAGTCCGGGGACAGGGGGCTGGGGGGAGCAGTACTTC
16	NA	TRBV3-1/TRBV3-2	TRBJ2-3	NA	CASSQATGPSTDTQYF	TGTGCCAGCAGCCAAGCCACAGGGCCTAGCACAGATACGCAGTATTTT
14	NA	TRBV5-1	TRBJ2-5	NA	CASSPAYEGETQYF	TGCGCCAGCAGCCCGGCCTATGAGGGCGAGACCCAGTACTTC
13	NA	TRBV10-2	TRBJ1-6	NA	CASSETVNSPLHF	TGCGCCAGCAGTGAAACAGTGAATTCACCCCTCCACTTT
16	NA	TRBV9	TRBJ1-4	TRBD1	CASSDRQGQEVEKLFF	TGTGCCAGCAGCGATCGACAGGGGCAGGAAGTAGAAAAACTGTTTTTT
13	NA	TRBV6-5	TRBJ1-1	NA	CASSYSWQNEAFF	TGTGCCAGCAGTTACTCTTGGCAGAATGAAGCTTTCTTT
16	NA	TRBV2	TRBJ2-7	TRBD2	CASSDGTSVLLYEQYF	TGTGCCAGCAGCGACGGGACTAGCGTCCTATTATACGAGCAGTACTTC
15	NA	TRBV6-6	TRBJ1-1	TRBD1	CASSYSRGLDTEAFF	TGTGCCAGCAGTTACTCGAGGGGGCTCGACACTGAAGCTTTCTTT
15	NA	TRBV7-6	TRBJ1-5	TRBD1	CASSTGQGGNQPQHF	TGTGCCAGCAGCACGGGACAGGGAGGGAATCAGCCCCAGCATTTT
17	NA	TRBV4-3	TRBJ1-4	TRBD1	CASSPYSKGAGGEKLFF	TGCGCCAGCAGCCCCTACTCTAAGGGGGCTGGTGGTGAAAAACTGTTTTTT
14	NA	TRBV19	TRBJ2-1	NA	CASSRLDWYNEQFF	TGTGCCAGTAGTCGCCTGGACTGGTACAATGAGCAGTTCTTC
13	NA	TRBV11-1	TRBJ2-5	TRBD2	CASGRDLPETQYF	TGTGCCAGCGGGAGGGACCTCCCGGAGACCCAGTACTTC
14	NA	TRBV5-1	TRBJ2-7	TRBD1	CASSPGQGPYEQYF	TGCGCCAGCAGCCCGGGACAGGGTCCCTACGAGCAGTACTTC
13	NA	TRBV2	TRBJ2-7	TRBD1	CASSDRGTYEQYF	TGTGCCAGTTCCGACAGGGGAACCTACGAGCAGTACTTC
17	few	TRBV4-1	TRBJ2-7	TRBD2	CASSHAILSGSSYEQYF	TGCGCCAGCAGCCATGCAATTCTTAGCGGGAGCTCCTACGAGCAGTACTTC
14	NA	TRBV30	TRBJ1-1	NA	CAWSFWEGGDWAFF	TGTGCCTGGAGTTTTTGGGAGGGAGGTGATTGGGCTTTCTTT
15	NA	TRBV5-1	TRBJ2-1	NA	CASSLNTDNYNEQFF	TGCGCCAGCAGCTTGAATACAGATAACTACAATGAGCAGTTCTTC
12	NA	TRBV11-3	TRBJ1-1	NA	CASGRGNTEAFF	TGTGCCAGCGGCAGGGGGAACACTGAAGCTTTCTTT
15	NA	TRBV4-3	TRBJ1-1	NA	CASSQEIAGLTEAFF	TGCGCCAGCAGCCAAGAGATCGCGGGACTCACTGAAGCTTTCTTT
13	NA	TRBV28	TRBJ2-7	TRBD2	CASSPVGTIEQYF	TGTGCCAGCAGCCCGGTCGGGACTATCGAGCAGTACTTC
14	NA	TRBV30	TRBJ1-1	NA	CACLQRGAGSEAFF	TGTGCCTGCCTTCAGCGGGGGGCTGGGTCGGAAGCTTTCTTT
16	once	TRBV2	TRBJ2-3	NA	CASSLLSGGSTDTQYF	TGTGCCAGCAGCCTACTTAGCGGAGGGAGCACAGATACGCAGTATTTT
15	NA	TRBV4-3	TRBJ1-1	NA	CASSQGSGGETEAFF	TGCGCCAGCAGCCAAGGTTCGGGGGGCGAGACTGAAGCTTTCTTT
14	NA	TRBV5-6	TRBJ1-5	TRBD1	CASSGGTGNQPQHF	TGTGCCAGCAGCGGAGGGACAGGCAATCAGCCCCAGCATTTT
15	NA	TRBV5-1	TRBJ2-5	TRBD1	CASSLEGTDQETQYF	TGCGCCAGCAGCTTGGAGGGGACAGACCAAGAGACCCAGTACTTC
16	NA	TRBV5-1	TRBJ2-1	TRBD2	CASSPIGLAGFDEQFF	TGCGCCAGCAGCCCAATAGGACTAGCGGGGTTCGATGAGCAGTTCTTC
14	once	TRBV6-2/TRBV6-3	TRBJ1-1	NA	CASSYGRWDTEAFF	TGTGCCAGCAGTTACGGCAGGTGGGACACTGAAGCTTTCTTT
16	NA	TRBV6-5	TRBJ2-5	TRBD2	CASSLWVAGDRETQYF	TGTGCCAGCAGTTTGTGGGTAGCGGGAGATCGGGAGACCCAGTACTTC
15	NA	TRBV2	TRBJ1-4	NA	CASSTDTEVNEKLFF	TGTGCCAGCAGTACCGATACAGAAGTAAATGAAAAACTGTTTTTT
16	NA	TRBV13	TRBJ1-2	TRBD1	CASSLVKTGWDYGYTF	TGTGCCAGCAGCTTAGTTAAGACAGGGTGGGACTATGGCTACACCTTC
14	once	TRBV5-6	TRBJ2-2	TRBD1	CASSTRTGVGELFF	TGTGCCAGCAGCACTCGAACAGGGGTGGGGGAGCTGTTTTTT
13	NA	TRBV19	TRBJ2-7	NA	CASRRAGTWEQYF	TGTGCCAGTAGACGAGCAGGAACGTGGGAGCAGTACTTC
16	NA	TRBV6-6	TRBJ1-5	NA	CASSYDSRSSNPPQHF	TGTGCCAGCAGTTACGACAGTAGAAGTTCCAATCCGCCCCAGCATTTT
18	NA	TRBV6-6	TRBJ2-7	TRBD2	CASSLAPGLAGESYEQYF	TGTGCCAGCAGTCTAGCCCCGGGACTAGCGGGGGAGTCCTACGAGCAGTACTTC
17	NA	TRBV11-2	TRBJ2-5	TRBD2	CASSLGTSGGFQETQYF	TGTGCCAGCAGCTTAGGAACTAGCGGGGGATTCCAAGAGACCCAGTACTTC
15	NA	TRBV30	TRBJ2-3	NA	CAWSVRSGRTDTQYF	TGTGCCTGGAGTGTACGTTCAGGTAGAACAGATACGCAGTATTTT
14	NA	TRBV10-1	TRBJ1-1	NA	CASSEFPSGTEAFF	TGCGCCAGCAGTGAATTTCCCTCGGGCACTGAAGCTTTCTTT
17	NA	TRBV3-1/TRBV3-2	TRBJ1-1	NA	CASSQDRRTLLNTEAFF	TGTGCCAGCAGCCAAGACAGACGGACATTACTGAACACTGAAGCTTTCTTT
17	NA	TRBV9	TRBJ1-2	NA	CASSVSVRGFRNYGYTF	TGTGCCAGCAGCGTATCAGTCCGGGGTTTTCGTAACTATGGCTACACCTTC
16	NA	TRBV30	TRBJ2-3	TRBD1	CAWSEGTGGLTDTQYF	TGTGCCTGGAGTGAAGGGACAGGGGGCCTTACAGATACGCAGTATTTT
17	NA	TRBV5-4	TRBJ2-1	TRBD2	CASSSGGGGFFYNEQFF	TGTGCCAGCAGCTCCGGGGGCGGGGGGTTCTTTTACAATGAGCAGTTCTTC